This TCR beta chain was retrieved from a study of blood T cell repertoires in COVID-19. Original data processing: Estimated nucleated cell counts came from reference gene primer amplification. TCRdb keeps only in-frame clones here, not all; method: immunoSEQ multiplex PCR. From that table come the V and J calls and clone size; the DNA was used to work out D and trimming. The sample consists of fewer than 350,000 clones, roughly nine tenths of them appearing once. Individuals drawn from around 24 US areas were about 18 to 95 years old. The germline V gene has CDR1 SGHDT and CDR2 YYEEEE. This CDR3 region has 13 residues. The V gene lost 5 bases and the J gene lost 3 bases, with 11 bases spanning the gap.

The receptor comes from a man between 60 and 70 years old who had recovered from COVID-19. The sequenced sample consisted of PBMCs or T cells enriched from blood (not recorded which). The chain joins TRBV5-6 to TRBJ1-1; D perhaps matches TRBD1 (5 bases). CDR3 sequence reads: CASRAGRYTEAFF. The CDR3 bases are TGTGCCAGCAGGGCAGGGCGCTACACTGAAGCTTTCTTT.